These 15 T cell receptor beta chains were sequenced from one sample in a study of T-cell reconstitution after alpha-beta-depleted transplantation in children. This sample's TCRbeta library carried unique molecular identifier barcodes. TCRdb called the PCR reads again in MiXCR, with one record for every CDR3 protein. The sample includes a few hundred thousand distinct CDR3 sequences, approximately 12% seen only once; the top ten take about 5.4%. The material sequenced was PBMCs from the stem cell graft donor, taken from the stem cell graft. Source of these receptors: a human donor who donated a stem cell graft to a child with combined immunodeficiency.

The V call is TRBV3-1, the J call TRBJ2-5; D not certain. The V end was cut by 2 bases, the J end by 3 bases, with 7 bases between. The CDR3 length is 13 residues. CDR1 and CDR2 (germline): LGHDT, YNNKEL (reference sequence). CDR3 region: CASSQRAEETQYF. The CDR3 DNA reads as TGTGCCAGCAGCCAACGAGCCGAAGAGACCCAGTACTTC.

The chain employs TRBV7-2 and TRBJ2-5; 8 bases line up with TRBD2. Losses at the gene ends were 1 base for V and 5 bases for J; bases not matched to a gene: 6. The germline V gene has CDR1 SGHTA and CDR2 FQGNSA. CDR3 length: 15 amino acids. CDR3 protein: CASSLVTSVRETQYF. Written as DNA, the CDR3 is TGTGCCAGCAGCTTAGTGACTAGCGTCCGCGAGACCCAGTACTTC.

This clonotype was counted between two and nine times. This rearrangement joins TRBV7-8 to TRBJ2-2; 10 positions agree with TRBD1. Losses at the gene ends were 5 bases for V and 8 bases for J; bases not matched to a gene: 5. CDR1 is SGHVS and CDR2 is FQNEAQ in the germline V gene. The CDR3 length is 14 residues. Here the CDR3 DNA reads TGTGCCAGCAGCGCGGACAGGGGGATTGGGGAGCTGTTTTTT. Its translation is CASSADRGIGELFF.

This clonotype was seen repeatedly, ten times or more. The chain joins TRBV7-2 to TRBJ2-7; 12 bases map to TRBD2. This CDR3 has 15 amino acids. Per germline, CDR1 SGHTA and CDR2 FQGNSA. Trimming removed 7 bases from V and 2 bases from J; junction bases left unmatched: 6. CDR3 in amino acids: CASNLRTSGTYEQYF. CDR3 nucleotide sequence: TGTGCCAGCAACCTACGGACTAGCGGGACCTACGAGCAGTACTTC.

The V gene is TRBV27, the J gene TRBJ1-6; 10 bases are shared with TRBD1. V gave up 0 bases and J gave up 6 bases; unmatched junction bases: 5. The CDR3 runs 17 residues. Germline V gene lookup returns CDR1 MNHEY and CDR2 SMNVEV (reference sequence). CDR3 sequence (DNA): TGTGCCAGCAGTTTATCGCCCGACAGGGGGCCTAATTCACCCCTCCACTTT. Translated, it gives CASSLSPDRGPNSPLHF.

As regards this clonotype: The junction does not match germline at one end; this may be a read error. This chain links TRBV20-1 with TRBJ2-1, with D tentatively TRBD1 or TRBD2 (5 bases each). Germline V gene sequence: CDR1 DFQATT, CDR2 SNEGSKA (reference sequence). The CDR3 consists of 18 residues. The CDR3 bases are TGCAGTGCAAGAGACCTAATGGGGGACCCCCGCTCCTACAATGAGCAGTTCTTC. Amino acid sequence: CSARDLMGDPRSYNEQFF.

This clonotype was counted a few times. The CDR3, as DNA: TGTGCCATCAGTGAGTCGGTGATCCCAGATACGCAGTATTTT. Protein: CAISESVIPDTQYF. V and J are TRBV10-3 and TRBJ2-3; D is uncertain. V shed 0 bases and J shed 4 bases, with 8 bases lying between them. The CDR3 spans 14 residues. Germline V CDR1 and CDR2: ENHRY, SYGVKD.

This clonotype was counted many times. The chain links TRBV7-9 to TRBJ2-6; perhaps TRBD2 as D (5 bases). Germline values: CDR1 SEHNR, CDR2 FQNEAQ (reference sequence). The V and J ends lost 6 bases and 8 bases respectively, with 11 bases between them. The CDR3 sequence is 13 residues long. Here the CDR3 DNA reads TGTGCCAGCAGTTTCGAGGGTACCAACGTCCTGACTTTC. This translates into CASSFEGTNVLTF.

This clonotype has at least ten counts. CDR3 bases: TGTGCCACGGGAGGGGCCCCCAGCTCCTACGAGCAGTACTTC. Its translation: CATGGAPSSYEQYF. The chain combines TRBV2 with TRBJ2-7; TRBD2 matches at 8 bases. The CDR3 totals 14 residues. Germline CDR1 SNHLY, CDR2 FYNNEI. The V and J ends lost 10 bases and 0 bases, in that order; junction bases with no gene match: 8. Supplemented by reference TRBV2 and TRBJ2-7, the full variable domain reads EPEVTQTPSHQVTQMGQEVILRCVPISNHLYFYWYRQILGQKVEFLVSFYNNEISEKSEIFDDQFSVERPDGSNFTLKIRSTKLEDSAMYFCATGGAPSSYEQYFGPGTRLTVT.

This clonotype was observed at least ten times. CDR3 nucleotide sequence: TGTGCCAGCAGCGTGGGGAACACCGGGGAGCTGTTTTTT. This translates into CASSVGNTGELFF. The chain uses TRBV7-8 and TRBJ2-2; no firm D call. The CDR3 has 13 residues. Per the germline V gene, CDR1 is SGHVS and CDR2 is FQNEAQ. The V and J ends lost 5 bases and 1 base respectively, with 5 bases between them.

The V call is TRBV12-3 or TRBV12-4, the J call TRBJ2-2, with D maybe TRBD1 (5 bases). The CDR3 runs 15 residues. V dropped 5 bases and J dropped 4 bases, with 14 bases sitting between them. CDR3 sequence: CASSPSPGSTGELFF. CDR3 DNA: TGTGCCAGCAGTCCATCCCCAGGGTCCACCGGGGAGCTGTTTTTT.

The V call is TRBV12-3 or TRBV12-4, the J call TRBJ1-3, with no clear D. With 5 bases removed from V and 0 bases from J, the gap between germline ends came to 8 bases. The CDR3 is made up of 14 amino acids. CDR3 DNA sequence: TGTGCCAGCAGTCCAAGGTACTCTGGAAACACCATATATTTT. It specifies CASSPRYSGNTIYF.

The chain links TRBV25-1 to TRBJ2-7; a weak D match, TRBD1 (5 bases). CDR3 length: 12 residues. CDR1 and CDR2 (germline): MGHDK, SYGVNS. Between the trimmed V and J ends, which lost 7 bases and 2 bases, there was a span of 9 bases. This CDR3 is CASIAGPYEQYF. The CDR3 coding sequence is TGTGCCAGCATTGCAGGGCCCTACGAGCAGTACTTC.

This clonotype was counted a few times. The chain recombines TRBV5-1 with TRBJ2-3; no definite D call. The germline V and J ends were trimmed by 5 bases and 9 bases, with 10 bases remaining between them. This CDR3 contains 11 residues. Germline V lookup: CDR1 SGHRS, CDR2 YFSETQ. The DNA of the CDR3 is TGCGCCAGCAGTCCGGGTCCAACGCAGTATTTT. Protein sequence: CASSPGPTQYF.

This clonotype has just a few counts. The chain is built from TRBV5-1 and TRBJ2-3, with D possibly called TRBD1 or TRBD2 (5 bases each). The V end was cut by 4 bases, the J end by 7 bases, with 13 bases between. CDR3 size: 13 residues. Looked up from germline, CDR1 is SGHRS and CDR2 is YFSETQ. The CDR3 sequence: CASSPGTDHTQYF. In DNA form, the CDR3 reads TGCGCCAGCAGCCCGGGGACCGACCATACGCAGTATTTT.